The rows below give T cell receptor beta chains drawn from one sample of a study of blood T cell repertoires in COVID-19. Libraries were prepared by immunoSEQ multiplex PCR; TCRdb keeps only in-frame clonotypes and omits some of them. The sample lists about 410,000 clones; about nine tenths were seen once. Specimen: PBMCs or T cells enriched from blood (not recorded which). All receptors derive from a woman in her 30s who had recovered from COVID-19. Each CDR3 is given with its conserved first and last residue. The D gene is left open where the match is weak. Clone size, where shown, is once, few, many, or a class for clones that have expanded.

j_gene	v_gene	d_gene	abundance	CDR3aa	CDR3nt
TRBJ2-2	TRBV18	-	-	CASSPRQGTRTGELFF	TGTGCCAGCTCACCACGGCAGGGGACGAGAACCGGGGAGCTGTTTTTT
TRBJ2-1	TRBV19	TRBD2	-	CASSHGTNYNEQFF	TGTGCCAGTAGTCACGGGACTAACTACAATGAGCAGTTCTTC
TRBJ2-7	TRBV28	TRBD2	-	CASRLAGGIIQGEQYF	TGTGCCAGCAGGCTAGCGGGAGGGATCATCCAAGGCGAGCAGTACTTC
TRBJ1-5	TRBV18	-	-	CASSPQPGGSNQPQHF	TGTGCCAGCTCACCTCAGCCAGGAGGGAGCAATCAGCCCCAGCATTTT
TRBJ2-6	TRBV19	-	-	CASISGGSGANVLTF	TGTGCCAGTATCTCCGGAGGCTCTGGGGCCAACGTCCTGACTTTC
TRBJ2-2	TRBV30	-	-	CAWSGSARGELFF	TGTGCCTGGAGTGGATCCGCGCGGGGGGAGCTGTTTTTT
TRBJ1-1	TRBV27	-	-	CASSLGEANTEAFF	TGTGCCAGCAGTTTAGGGGAGGCGAACACTGAAGCTTTCTTT
TRBJ1-2	TRBV7-9	-	-	CASSLEVGGTFYGYTF	TGTGCCAGCAGCTTAGAAGTGGGGGGGACGTTCTATGGCTACACCTTC
TRBJ2-7	TRBV7-8	-	-	CASSLGGSKYEQYF	TGTGCCAGCAGCTTAGGCGGAAGCAAATACGAGCAGTACTTC
TRBJ2-1	TRBV24-1	-	-	CATSDGVSRSYNEQFF	TGTGCCACCAGTGATGGAGTGTCGCGCTCCTACAATGAGCAGTTCTTC
TRBJ1-1	TRBV6-5	-	once	CASLFDSGTTEAFF	TGTGCCAGCCTTTTCGACAGCGGGACCACTGAAGCTTTCTTT
TRBJ1-3	TRBV5-6	TRBD1	few	CASSFDRGSGNTIYF	TGTGCCAGCAGCTTCGACAGGGGCTCTGGAAACACCATATATTTT
TRBJ1-1	TRBV30	-	-	CAWSVREVTEAFF	TGTGCCTGGAGTGTACGTGAGGTCACTGAAGCTTTCTTT
TRBJ1-5	TRBV7-2	-	-	CASSHRADRSNQPQHF	TGTGCCAGCAGCCACAGAGCCGACAGGAGCAATCAGCCCCAGCATTTT
TRBJ1-2	TRBV11-2	-	-	CASSGTTYGYTF	TGTGCCAGCAGCGGCACTACCTATGGCTACACCTTC
TRBJ1-2	TRBV11-2	-	-	CASSLGGGGDGYTF	TGTGCCAGCAGCTTAGGGGGAGGGGGAGATGGCTACACCTTC
TRBJ2-7	TRBV19	-	-	CASSIGNHNLAYEQYF	TGTGCCAGTAGTATAGGAAACCACAACCTTGCTTACGAGCAGTACTTC
TRBJ2-2	TRBV5-1	-	-	CASSPEGRKSGELFF	TGCGCCAGCAGCCCCGAGGGTCGTAAATCCGGGGAGCTGTTTTTT